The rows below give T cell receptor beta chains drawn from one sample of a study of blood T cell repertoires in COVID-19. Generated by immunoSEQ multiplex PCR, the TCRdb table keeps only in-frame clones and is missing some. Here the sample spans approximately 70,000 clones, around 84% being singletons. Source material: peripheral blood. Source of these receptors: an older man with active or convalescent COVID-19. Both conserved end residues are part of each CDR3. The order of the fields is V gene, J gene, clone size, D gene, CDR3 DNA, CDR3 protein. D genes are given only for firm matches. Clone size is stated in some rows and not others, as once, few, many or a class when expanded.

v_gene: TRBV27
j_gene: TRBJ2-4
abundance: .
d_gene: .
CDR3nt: TGTGCCAGCAGCAGTCTCGGGGGTAAAAACATTCAGTACTTC
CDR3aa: CASSSLGGKNIQYF

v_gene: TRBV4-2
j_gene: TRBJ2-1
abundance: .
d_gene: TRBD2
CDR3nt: TGTGCCAGCAGCCATATGCGGGGGGCCTACAATGAGCAGTTCTTC
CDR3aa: CASSHMRGAYNEQFF

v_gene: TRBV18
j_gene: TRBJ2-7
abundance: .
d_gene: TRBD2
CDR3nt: TGTGCCAGCTCGTGGGGGAGGAGCGGGAGAATCTGGGAGCAGTACTTC
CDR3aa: CASSWGRSGRIWEQYF

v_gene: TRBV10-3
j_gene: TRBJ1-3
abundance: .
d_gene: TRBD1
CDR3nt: TGTGCCATCACCAGGGGGGCTGGAAACACCATATATTTT
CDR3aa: CAITRGAGNTIYF

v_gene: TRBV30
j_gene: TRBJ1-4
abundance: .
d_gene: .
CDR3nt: TGTGCCTGGAGTGTGCTCCTGACAGGACGTGAAAAACTGTTTTTT
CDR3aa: CAWSVLLTGREKLFF

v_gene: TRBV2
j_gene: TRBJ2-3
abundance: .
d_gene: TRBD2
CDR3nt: TGTGCCAGCACGAAGCGGGGGAGCGGGGGAGATACGCAGTATTTT
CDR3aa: CASTKRGSGGDTQYF

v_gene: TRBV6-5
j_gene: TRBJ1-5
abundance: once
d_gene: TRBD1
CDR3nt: TGTGCCAGCAACAGGGACAGACGCAATCAGCCCCAGCATTTT
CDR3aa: CASNRDRRNQPQHF

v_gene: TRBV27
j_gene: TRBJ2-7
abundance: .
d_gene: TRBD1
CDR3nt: TGTGCCAGCAAGACCCTGACAGGGGGCCACCGGGAGCAGTACTTC
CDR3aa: CASKTLTGGHREQYF

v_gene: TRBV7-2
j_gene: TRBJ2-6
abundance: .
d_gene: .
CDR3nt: TGTGCCAGCAGCTCAGGCAGGGTTGGGGCCAACGTCCTGACTTTC
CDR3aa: CASSSGRVGANVLTF

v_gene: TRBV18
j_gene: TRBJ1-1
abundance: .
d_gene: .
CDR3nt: TGTGCCAGCACCTCAGCGGTGAACACTGAAGCTTTCTTT
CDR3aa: CASTSAVNTEAFF

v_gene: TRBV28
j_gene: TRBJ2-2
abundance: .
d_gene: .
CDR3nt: TGTGCCAGCACCTGGGGGGGCACGTTGGTGGGGAACACCGGGGAGCTGTTTTTT
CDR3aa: CASTWGGTLVGNTGELFF

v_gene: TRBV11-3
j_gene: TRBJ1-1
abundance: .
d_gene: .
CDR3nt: TGTGCCAGCAGCTTAGGTATGAACACTGAAGCTTTCTTT
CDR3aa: CASSLGMNTEAFF

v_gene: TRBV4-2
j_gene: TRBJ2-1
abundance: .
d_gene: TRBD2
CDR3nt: TGTGCCAGCAGCCAAGATGGAGTAGCGGGAGTTCAGTTCTTC
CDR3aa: CASSQDGVAGVQFF

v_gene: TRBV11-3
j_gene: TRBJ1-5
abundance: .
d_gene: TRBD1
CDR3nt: TGTGCCAGCAGCTTACCAGGCAGGGGGCACTCGGATCAGCCCCAGCATTTT
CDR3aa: CASSLPGRGHSDQPQHF

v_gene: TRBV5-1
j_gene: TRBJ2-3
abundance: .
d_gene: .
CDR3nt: TGCGCCAGCAGCCAAGCTCCCACTAGCACAGATACGCAGTATTTT
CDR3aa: CASSQAPTSTDTQYF

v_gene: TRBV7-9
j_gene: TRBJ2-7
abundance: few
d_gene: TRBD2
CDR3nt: TGTGCCAGCAGCACGGGGGGGACCTACGAGCAGTACTTC
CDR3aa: CASSTGGTYEQYF

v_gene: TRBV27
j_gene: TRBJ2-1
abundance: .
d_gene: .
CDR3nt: TGTGCCAGCAGTTTAACAGGATTCAATGAGCAGTTCTTC
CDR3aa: CASSLTGFNEQFF

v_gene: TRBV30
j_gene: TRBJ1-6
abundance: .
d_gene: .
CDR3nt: TGTGCCTGGAGTGTAAAGGGGGAAAGGTCACCCCTCCACTTT
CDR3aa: CAWSVKGERSPLHF

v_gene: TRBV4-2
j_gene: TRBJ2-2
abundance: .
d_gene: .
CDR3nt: TGTGCCAGCACCCTCCGCGGCGGTTCGAACACCGGGGAGCTGTTTTTT
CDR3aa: CASTLRGGSNTGELFF

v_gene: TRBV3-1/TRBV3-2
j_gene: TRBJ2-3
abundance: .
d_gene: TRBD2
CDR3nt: TGTGCCAGCAGCCCACCCGGGAGGGCCAGCGGGCGGGATACGCAGTATTTT
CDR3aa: CASSPPGRASGRDTQYF

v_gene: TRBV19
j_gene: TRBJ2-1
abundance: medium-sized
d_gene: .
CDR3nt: TGTGCCAGTAGTATTTTTAGCATCGATGAGCAGTTCTTC
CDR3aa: CASSIFSIDEQFF

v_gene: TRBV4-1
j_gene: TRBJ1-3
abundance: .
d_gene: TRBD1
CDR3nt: TGCGCCAGCAGCCCCAGGACAGGATTACAACCGGGAAACACCATATATTTT
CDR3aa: CASSPRTGLQPGNTIYF

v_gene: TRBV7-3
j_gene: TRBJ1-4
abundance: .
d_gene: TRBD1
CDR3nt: TGTGCCAGCAGCGACACAGGGGGCTCAGCTAATGAAAAACTGTTTTTT
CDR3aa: CASSDTGGSANEKLFF